The 23 T cell receptor beta chains listed next were all sequenced from one sample in a study of blood T cells in healthy people across ages. The use of a sample-barcoded 5' primer and a J-beta primer mix characterized a second PCR of roughly 6 to 12 cycles. One entry per CDR3 protein, called by TCRdb with MiXCR from the 5' RACE reads. The table lists 1,800,000 or so distinct CDR3 sequences, roughly two fifths of them singletons, with about 21% in the top ten. The specimen sequenced was blood. Receptors were obtained from a human donor in good health.

This clonotype was seen a handful of times. CDR3 in amino acids: CASSQKQGLYNEQFF. In nucleotides, the CDR3 is TGCGCCAGCAGCCAGAAACAGGGACTCTACAATGAGCAGTTCTTC. The V call is TRBV4-1, the J call TRBJ2-1; either TRBD1 or TRBD2 may fit D (6 bases each). The CDR3 spans 15 residues. The germline V gene encodes CDR1 MGHRA and CDR2 YSYEKL. V was shortened by 3 bases and J by 3 bases, with 12 bases between the two germline ends.

J is TRBJ2-2 and V is TRBV28, with a tentative D call TRBD1 (6 bases). The CDR3 spans 14 residues. Germline V gives CDR1 MDHEN, CDR2 SYDVKM. V dropped 3 bases and J dropped 4 bases, with 9 bases sitting between them. As DNA, the CDR3 is TGTGCCAGCAGTTTCGGGACACCCACCGGGGAGCTGTTTTTT. Amino acids: CASSFGTPTGELFF.

Notes on this clonotype: At one end, the junction sequence differs from germline, possibly due to a read error. The rearrangement links TRBV12-3 or TRBV12-4 to TRBJ2-3; D possibly corresponds to TRBD2 (5 bases). CDR3 size: 15 residues. CDR3 coding DNA: TGTGCCAGCAGTTTCGAGGGAAGTAGCGCAGATATGCAGTATTTT. As protein: CASSFEGSSADMQYF.

This clonotype was observed a few times. The rearrangement uses TRBV5-5 and TRBJ2-7; no definite D call. The CDR3 extends over 13 amino acids. The V gene's germline CDR1 is SGHKS and CDR2 YYEKEE (reference sequence). The V end was cut by 4 bases, the J end by 1 base, with 9 bases between. The CDR3 region is CASSRVDSYEQYF. The CDR3 DNA reads as TGTGCCAGCAGCAGGGTAGATTCCTACGAGCAGTACTTC.

This clonotype was observed at least ten times. The chain carries TRBV7-3 and TRBJ2-3; 9 bases are shared with TRBD2. Germline CDR1 SGHTA, CDR2 FQGTGA. This CDR3 is built from 13 residues. The ends lost 5 bases at V and 9 bases at J; junction bases unmatched: 6. The CDR3 coding sequence is TGTGCCAGCAGCGCGGGGGGGCGGGGAACGCAGTATTTT. Amino acid sequence: CASSAGGRGTQYF.

This clonotype was seen once. At one end the junction does not follow the germline gene, possibly because of a read error. CDR3 coding DNA: TGCGCCAGCAGCTTGGGACAGGGGATGGGTGAGCGGTACTTC. Residues: CASSLGQGMGERYF. V is TRBV5-1 and J is TRBJ2-7, with 8 nucleotides matching TRBD1. The germline V gene has CDR1 SGHRS and CDR2 YFSETQ. The CDR3 is made up of 14 amino acids.

This rearrangement joins TRBV7-2 to TRBJ2-5; D is uncertain. The length of the CDR3 is 13 residues. Per the germline V gene, CDR1 is SGHTA and CDR2 is FQGNSA. The V end lost 5 bases, the J end lost 11 bases, and 18 bases lay between the germline ends. The chain's CDR3 is CASSPPLYNEQYF. CDR3 DNA: TGTGCCAGCAGCCCCCCACTGTACAATGAGCAGTACTTC.

The rearrangement uses TRBV4-2 and TRBJ1-1; 8 bases map to TRBD1. V shed 7 bases and J 4 bases; nucleotides not matched to a gene: 14. Per germline, CDR1 LGHNA and CDR2 YNFKEQ. This CDR3 has 16 amino acids. The CDR3 nucleotides read TGTGCCAGCACCCGGGGGACAGGCCCTCGGGGCACTGAAGCTTTCTTT. This codes for CASTRGTGPRGTEAFF.

As regards this clonotype: One end of the junction is discordant with germline, which a read error may explain. This chain joins TRBV29-1 and TRBJ2-7; D ambiguous. CDR1 and CDR2 (germline): SQVTM, ANQGSEA. The CDR3 spans 12 residues. CDR3 in amino acids: CSVEAVSNEQYF. DNA for the CDR3: TGCAGCGTTGAAGCGGTCTCCAACGAGCAGTACTTC.

This clonotype was detected only a few times. The chain carries TRBV10-3 and TRBJ1-2; 7 positions match TRBD1. Germline CDR1 is ENHRY and CDR2 is SYGVKD. Losses at the gene ends were 3 bases for V and 4 bases for J; bases not matched to a gene: 5. This CDR3 comprises 14 residues. CDR3 region: CAISDRGRRYGYTF. DNA of the CDR3: TGTGCCATCAGTGATAGGGGGCGTCGCTATGGCTACACCTTC.

CDR3 nucleotides: TGTGCCACCCTACCGATACCATCCGGGACACTTATGGGGAATGAGCAGTTCTTC. This codes for CATLPIPSGTLMGNEQFF. This chain connects TRBV28 to TRBJ2-1; possibly TRBD1 for D (6 bases). This CDR3 is 18 amino acids long. The V end lost 10 bases, the J end lost 7 bases, and 32 bases lay between the germline ends. Germline CDR1 is MDHEN and CDR2 is SYDVKM.

This chain uses TRBV2 with TRBJ2-4; the D is unclear. The length of the CDR3 is 11 residues. Between the trimmed V and J ends, which lost 5 bases and 7 bases, there was a span of 6 bases. Germline-derived CDR1 and CDR2 are SNHLY and FYNNEI. The CDR3 nucleotides are TGTGCCAGCAGTCCCCTTAACATTCAGTACTTC. It specifies CASSPLNIQYF.

This clonotype was seen a few times. The V call is TRBV29-1, the J call TRBJ1-2, with unresolved D. The CDR3 extends over 13 amino acids. The V gene's germline CDR1 is SQVTM and CDR2 ANQGSEA. Trimming removed 4 bases at V and 11 bases at J, with 20 bases between. The CDR3 reads CSVAPRAQRWYTF. DNA for the CDR3: TGCAGCGTTGCACCCCGGGCTCAGAGGTGGTACACCTTC.

The V gene is TRBV15, the J gene TRBJ1-5, with a possible D match to TRBD1 (5 bases). CDR3 length equals 14 residues. Trimming removed 0 bases at V and 6 bases at J, with 9 bases between. Germline loops: CDR1 LNHNV, CDR2 YYDKDF (reference sequence). The CDR3 nucleotides read TGTGCCACCAGCAGAGACAGGGCCACTCAGCCCCAGCATTTT. Protein product: CATSRDRATQPQHF.

The gene calls are TRBV24-1 and TRBJ1-2, with 7 positions matching TRBD1. Germline CDR1 reads KGHDR; CDR2 reads SFDVKD. The CDR3 is 15 residues long. Trimming removed 4 bases from V and 3 bases from J; junction bases left unmatched: 7. The CDR3 is CATSDRDSPYYGYTF. Here the CDR3 DNA reads TGTGCCACCAGTGACCGGGACAGCCCTTACTATGGCTACACCTTC.

The chain combines TRBV7-8 with TRBJ2-7; 7 positions match TRBD1. Losses at the gene ends were 7 bases for V and 0 bases for J; bases not matched to a gene: 6. The CDR3 sequence is 14 residues long. Looked up from germline, CDR1 is SGHVS and CDR2 is FQNEAQ. The CDR3 is CASNLDRNSYEQYF. The CDR3, as DNA: TGTGCCAGCAACTTGGACAGGAACTCCTACGAGCAGTACTTC.

The genes are TRBV7-2 and TRBJ2-5, with D uncertain. With 5 bases removed from V and 4 bases from J, the gap between germline ends came to 14 bases. Germline V gives CDR1 SGHTA, CDR2 FQGNSA. The CDR3 extends over 14 amino acids. CDR3 coding DNA: TGTGCCAGCAGCACCCGGACGAGGACAGAGACCCAGTACTTC. Its translation is CASSTRTRTETQYF.

The genes are TRBV7-2 and TRBJ2-1, with D maybe TRBD2 (5 bases). The CDR3 covers 15 residues. Germline loops: CDR1 SGHTA, CDR2 FQGNSA. V shed 0 bases and J shed 7 bases, with 13 bases lying between them. CDR3 protein: CASSLARTYSNEQFF. CDR3 nucleotide sequence: TGTGCCAGCAGCTTAGCCCGGACTTACTCAAATGAGCAGTTCTTC.

V and J are TRBV10-3 and TRBJ2-1, with D perhaps matching TRBD1 or TRBD2 (6 bases each). V shed 2 bases and J shed 4 bases, with 15 bases lying between them. This CDR3 contains 16 residues. Germline lookup yields CDR1 ENHRY and CDR2 SYGVKD. The CDR3 spells CAISEVGGRTYNEQFF. DNA for the CDR3: TGTGCCATCAGTGAGGTTGGGGGGCGCACGTACAATGAGCAGTTCTTC.

This clonotype was counted between two and nine times. This chain links TRBV12-3 or TRBV12-4 with TRBJ2-1; TRBD2 matches at 13 bases. After removal of 0 bases from V and 0 bases from J, the junction contained 8 bases not matched to a gene. The CDR3 totals 20 residues. The CDR3 sequence is CASSLALTSGGQSSYNEQFF. As DNA, the CDR3 is TGTGCCAGCAGTTTAGCCCTGACTAGCGGGGGGCAAAGCTCCTACAATGAGCAGTTCTTC.

The rearrangement uses TRBV20-1 and TRBJ2-3; possible D gene TRBD2, 5 bases. The V and J ends lost 5 bases and 2 bases respectively, with 17 bases between them. There are 15 residues in the CDR3. Germline CDR1 is DFQATT and CDR2 is SNEGSKA (reference sequence). CDR3 amino acids: CSASSAAPYTDTQYF. The CDR3 bases are TGCAGTGCTTCCTCAGCGGCGCCTTACACAGATACGCAGTATTTT.

The gene calls are TRBV13 and TRBJ2-3; the D gene could be TRBD1 or TRBD2 (5 bases each). Germline assignment: CDR1 PRHDT and CDR2 FYEKMQ (reference sequence). The V gene lost 5 bases and the J gene lost 4 bases, with 13 bases spanning the gap. The CDR3 contains 14 residues. The CDR3 reads CASSRGMTADTQYF. The CDR3 coding sequence is TGTGCCAGCAGCCGAGGGATGACAGCAGATACGCAGTATTTT.

The V call is TRBV27, the J call TRBJ2-7; D possibly corresponds to TRBD1 (5 bases). Trimming cost V 5 bases and J 2 bases, with 13 bases left between them. Germline V lookup: CDR1 MNHEY, CDR2 SMNVEV (reference sequence). CDR3 length: 14 residues. The CDR3 DNA sequence: TGTGCCAGCAGTCGCTCAGGGAACACCTACGAGCAGTACTTC. Protein: CASSRSGNTYEQYF.